This T cell receptor beta chain originates from a study of molecular identifiers for immune sequencing clone quantification. Germline CDR1 SGHVS, CDR2 FQNEAQ. The CDR3 loop spans 17 amino acids. V gave up 2 bases and J gave up 4 bases; unmatched junction bases: 5. Sorting was used to obtain naive CD8 T cells (CD8+CD4-CCR7+CD45RA+). General study results and limits: Clones above 20 RNA copies held over 99% of effector molecules, under 1% in naive cells.

This clonotype has only a few counts. Antigen unknown. With listed TCR primers and previously described methods, bulk TCR libraries were prepared. TCRdb passed the PCR reads through MiXCR, listing each CDR3 protein once. The data show 400,000 to 600,000 distinct CDR3 sequences, with 20% to 25% seen just once and around 0.84% held by the top ten. The J gene is TRBJ2-2, the V gene TRBV7-8; 12 nucleotides agree with TRBD2. This sequence originates from a human donor in good health. Some libraries in this study had Jurkat cell RNA spiked in. The sequencing sample was made of naive CD8+ T cells from blood, with Jurkat cell RNA spiked in. Subset described: FACS-sorted CD8+CD4-CCR7+CD45RA+ naive T cells. For the CDR3, the DNA is TGTGCCAGCAGCTTATCCCCTAGCGGGGGGGCCACCGGGGAGCTGTTTTTT. Its protein is CASSLSPSGGATGELFF.